This T cell receptor (beta chain) was obtained from a study of cytomegalovirus exposure and HLA in healthy donors. Germline values: CDR1 SGHTS, CDR2 YDEGEE. V dropped 0 bases and J dropped 4; count of bases not matched to a gene: 3. CDR3 length: 15 residues. The PCR was carried out with 60 Vbeta primers and 13 Jbeta primers. Assay used: immunoSEQ multiplex PCR; TCRdb lists only in-frame clones, some missing. The sample has some 150,000 clones, around 80% seen once; the top ten hold 6.5% to 7%. V usage is TRBV5-8 and J usage is TRBJ2-3; 9 positions agree with TRBD2. The TCR sequence derives from a man between 40 and 49 years old in good health and CMV-seropositive. The specimen was PBMCs. The DNA for the CDR3 is TGTGCCAGCAGCTTGGGGACTAGCGTCCCAGATACGCAGTATTTT. The encoded protein is CASSLGTSVPDTQYF.